The next 14 T cell receptor beta chains were all read from a single sample in a study of blood T cell repertoires in COVID-19. Sequencing was performed with immunoSEQ multiplex PCR; in TCRdb, only in-frame clones are kept and a portion is missing. Among roughly 130,000 clones, 80% to 90% were seen once, and the ten largest hold nearly 3.5%. The sequenced sample consisted of PBMCs or T cells enriched from blood (not recorded which). These receptor sequences come from a woman aged 50 to 60 with acute COVID-19.

This chain links TRBV27 with TRBJ1-6, with 8 bases that match TRBD1. Germline V gene data show CDR1 as MNHEY and CDR2 as SMNVEV (reference sequence). This CDR3 has 15 amino acids. With 2 bases clipped from V and 7 bases from J, the junction kept 4 bases outside the gene matches. The CDR3: CASSLTRQGNSPLHF. The CDR3 nucleotides read TGTGCCAGCAGTTTAACACGACAGGGGAATTCACCCCTCCACTTT.

This clone was counted a single time. This rearrangement joins TRBV27 to TRBJ2-5; TRBD2 aligns across 13 bases. The CDR3 totals 15 residues. In germline, CDR1 is MNHEY, CDR2 SMNVEV (reference sequence). Germline trimming cut 5 bases from V and 4 bases from J; bases unmatched to any gene: 4. This CDR3 is CASSPRLAGGETQYF. As DNA, the CDR3 is TGTGCCAGCAGTCCCCGACTAGCGGGAGGAGAGACCCAGTACTTC.

The V call is TRBV5-1, the J call TRBJ1-1, with TRBD1 matching over 7 bases. Germline CDR1 reads SGHRS; CDR2 reads YFSETQ. After removal of 4 bases from V and 3 bases from J, the junction contained 6 bases not matched to a gene. The CDR3 is made up of 14 amino acids. The CDR3 DNA reads as TGCGCCAGCAGCCTGGGACAGCCGGACACTGAAGCTTTCTTT. This translates into CASSLGQPDTEAFF.

The chain has TRBV7-6 and TRBJ1-2; 10 bases map to TRBD1. The ends lost 2 bases at V and 8 bases at J; junction bases unmatched: 14. This CDR3 is built from 17 residues. Germline CDR1 is SGHVS and CDR2 is FNYEAQ. The CDR3 region has the DNA TGTGCCAGCAGCTTAATCCTCCGGGACAGGGGATCGGGCGGCTACACCTTC. Translated, it gives CASSLILRDRGSGGYTF.

The chain is built from TRBV7-8 and TRBJ1-2; 7 bases line up with TRBD1. This CDR3 spans 14 amino acids. Germline V gene lookup returns CDR1 SGHVS and CDR2 FQNEAQ. The V gene end was trimmed by 3 bases and the J gene end by 7 bases; junction bases not matched to a gene: 8. CDR3 loop: CASSLGDRLFGYTF. Here the CDR3 DNA reads TGTGCCAGCAGCTTGGGGGACAGACTGTTTGGCTACACCTTC.

The chain has TRBV7-3 and TRBJ2-7, with D perhaps matching TRBD2 (6 bases). There are 16 residues in the CDR3. Trimming took off 5 bases at V and 4 bases at J, with 21 bases between the two ends. Germline lookup yields CDR1 SGHTA and CDR2 FQGTGA. CDR3: CASSPGVGSGTYEQYF. CDR3 bases: TGTGCCAGCAGCCCCGGGGTGGGTAGCGGTACGTACGAGCAGTACTTC.

The chain joins TRBV5-1 to TRBJ2-2; 7 nucleotides line up with TRBD1. In germline, CDR1 is SGHRS, CDR2 YFSETQ. J was trimmed by 6 bases and V by 4 bases; bases with no gene match: 9. The CDR3 runs 15 residues. The CDR3 DNA is TGCGCCAGCAGCCCCGACAGGGCAGCGTCCGGGGAGCTGTTTTTT. Its translation: CASSPDRAASGELFF.

The V gene is TRBV3-1 (or the pseudogene TRBV3-2), the J gene TRBJ2-5, with D uncertain. Germline CDR1 and CDR2: LGHDT and YNNKEL (reference sequence). The CDR3 has 14 amino acids. V was trimmed by 0 bases and J by 5 bases, leaving 10 bases between them. The chain's CDR3 is CASSQDYQRETQYF. In DNA, the CDR3 is TGTGCCAGCAGCCAAGATTACCAGAGGGAGACCCAGTACTTC.

This CDR3 is CASSATGGVGYTF. The CDR3 bases are TGTGCCAGCAGCGCAACAGGGGGCGTTGGCTACACCTTC. V usage is TRBV9 and J usage is TRBJ1-2, with TRBD1 matching 9 bases. The germline CDR1 and CDR2 sequences are SGDLS and YYNGEE. V trimming: 3 bases; J trimming: 7 bases; junction bases outside the gene matches: 4. The CDR3 has 13 amino acids. The variable domain in full, completed from reference TRBV9 and TRBJ1-2, reads DSGVTQTPKHLITATGQRVTLRCSPRSGDLSVYWYQQSLDQGLQFLIQYYNGEERAKGNILERFSAQQFPDLHSELNLSSLELGDSALYFCASSATGGVGYTFGSGTRLTVV.

V and J are TRBV12-3 or TRBV12-4 and TRBJ1-2; 7 nucleotides line up with TRBD1. This CDR3 has 13 residues. V shed 6 bases, J shed 6 bases, and the junction held 7 bases outside the gene matches. The CDR3 is CASSGTVSHGYTF. The CDR3 DNA sequence: TGTGCCAGCAGCGGGACAGTATCACATGGCTACACCTTC.

The rearrangement joins TRBV10-2 to TRBJ1-5, with TRBD1 matching over 8 bases. This CDR3 contains 14 residues. Germline assignment: CDR1 WSHSY and CDR2 SAAADI. V was pared by 5 bases and J by 6 bases, with 6 bases of the junction left unmatched. The CDR3 nucleotides read TGCGCCAGCAGTTCTACAGGGGGTGGTCAGCCCCAGCATTTT. This gives the protein CASSSTGGGQPQHF.

This chain uses TRBV3-1 (or the pseudogene TRBV3-2) with TRBJ2-1, with a weak D call TRBD2 (6 bases). Germline CDR1 and CDR2: LGHDT and YNNKEL (reference sequence). The CDR3 is 15 residues long. V lost 1 base and J 8 bases, leaving 15 bases between the germline ends. Written as DNA, the CDR3 is TGTGCCAGCAGCCAAGCGGGACTCGCTAGGGATGAGCAGTTCTTC. It codes for CASSQAGLARDEQFF.

The chain carries TRBV15 and TRBJ1-2; D is unclear. V was shortened by 0 bases and J by 3 bases, with 8 bases between the two germline ends. Germline lookup yields CDR1 LNHNV and CDR2 YYDKDF (reference sequence). The CDR3 is made up of 14 amino acids. The CDR3 DNA follows: TGTGCCACCAGCAGAGATCGGGGTGACTATGGCTACACCTTC. It specifies CATSRDRGDYGYTF.

This clone was seen once. CDR3 protein: CASGPSGNSETQYF. DNA of the CDR3: TGTGCTAGTGGCCCCAGCGGGAATTCAGAGACCCAGTACTTC. The chain employs TRBV12-5 and TRBJ2-5, with TRBD2 matching over 7 bases. Germline-derived CDR1 and CDR2 are LGHNT and FRNRAP. The CDR3 is made up of 14 amino acids. Trimming at V came to 6 bases and at J to 4 bases, leaving 8 bases not matched to a gene.